Listed below are T cell receptor beta chains from one sample, sequenced in a study of blood T cell repertoires in COVID-19. Some clones are missing from TCRdb's copy, which holds only in-frame ones; the method was immunoSEQ multiplex PCR. This sample has 120,000 or so clones; approximately 87% occur once, and the top ten carry approximately 8%. Source material: peripheral blood. The receptors shown here come from a man between 50 and 59 years old with acute or convalescent COVID-19. Both conserved end residues are part of each CDR3. D genes are given only for firm matches. Size is omitted from some rows. Given values are once, few, many or a class for expanded clones.

j_call	d_call	v_call	clone_size	cdr3_aa	cdr3_nt
TRBJ1-5	-	TRBV19	-	CASSMRANPMGQPQHF	TGTGCCAGTAGTATGAGGGCGAACCCGATGGGTCAGCCCCAGCATTTT
TRBJ2-5	-	TRBV29-1	-	CTFKGGPGETQYF	TGCACCTTCAAAGGGGGACCCGGAGAGACCCAGTACTTC
TRBJ2-7	TRBD2	TRBV27	-	CASSYSGGATYEQYF	TGTGCCAGCAGCTACAGCGGGGGAGCGACCTACGAGCAGTACTTC
TRBJ2-1	TRBD2	TRBV7-6	-	CASSLGTRTSGRGYNEQFF	TGTGCCAGCAGCTTAGGAACCCGGACTAGCGGGAGGGGGTACAATGAGCAGTTCTTC
TRBJ1-5	TRBD1	TRBV18	-	CASSGTGAANQPQHF	TGTGCCAGCTCAGGGACAGGGGCTGCAAATCAGCCCCAGCATTTT
TRBJ2-1	-	TRBV7-2	-	CASSLIFDNEQFF	TGTGCCAGCAGCTTAATTTTCGACAATGAGCAGTTCTTC
TRBJ2-2	-	TRBV7-2	-	CASSPTSGVSGELFF	TGTGCCAGCAGCCCAACGTCAGGGGTATCCGGGGAGCTGTTTTTT
TRBJ1-1	TRBD1	TRBV25-1	-	CASRSDRGGDGTEAFF	TGTGCCAGCAGATCTGACAGGGGAGGGGATGGCACTGAAGCTTTCTTT
TRBJ2-7	TRBD2	TRBV5-1	-	CASTSGTSGKSSYEQYF	TGCGCCAGCACCTCCGGGACTAGCGGGAAAAGCTCCTACGAGCAGTACTTC
TRBJ2-5	TRBD2	TRBV5-1	-	CASSGWGGSQETQYF	TGCGCCAGCAGCGGCTGGGGGGGGAGCCAAGAGACCCAGTACTTC
TRBJ1-1	TRBD1	TRBV19	-	CASSIGTGRFEAFF	TGTGCCAGTAGTATTGGGACAGGGAGGTTTGAAGCTTTCTTT
TRBJ2-5	-	TRBV3-1/TRBV3-2	-	CASSWAIRETQYF	TGTGCCAGCAGCTGGGCGATCCGGGAGACCCAGTACTTC
TRBJ2-5	-	TRBV6-5	-	CASSYSIPGGGETQYF	TGTGCCAGCAGTTACTCGATCCCTGGCGGCGGGGAGACCCAGTACTTC
TRBJ1-1	-	TRBV30	-	CACLTAQGYTEAFF	TGTGCCTGCCTCACCGCCCAGGGGTACACTGAAGCTTTCTTT
TRBJ2-5	TRBD2	TRBV29-1	-	CSVEDTGGQETQYF	TGCAGCGTTGAAGATACGGGGGGCCAAGAGACCCAGTACTTC
TRBJ2-5	-	TRBV5-1	-	CASSSTGYQETQYF	TGCGCCAGCAGCAGTACAGGGTACCAAGAGACCCAGTACTTC
TRBJ2-1	-	TRBV3-1/TRBV3-2	-	CASSQSGSSYNEQFF	TGTGCCAGCAGCCAATCCGGGAGCTCCTACAATGAGCAGTTCTTC
TRBJ2-1	TRBD2	TRBV11-2	-	CASSLSLADYNEQFF	TGTGCCAGCAGCTTATCACTAGCGGATTACAATGAGCAGTTCTTC
TRBJ2-1	-	TRBV25-1	-	CASSPAPGNEQFF	TGTGCCAGCAGTCCGGCCCCAGGGAATGAGCAGTTCTTC
TRBJ1-6	-	TRBV19	-	CASSREEGRISPLHF	TGTGCCAGTAGTAGAGAGGAGGGTAGGATTTCACCCCTCCACTTT
TRBJ1-5	TRBD1	TRBV5-5	-	CASSWAGDRGGQPQHF	TGTGCCAGCAGCTGGGCCGGGGACAGGGGTGGACAGCCCCAGCATTTT
TRBJ1-3	-	TRBV3-1/TRBV3-2	-	CASSHSRAGNTIYF	TGTGCCAGCAGCCACTCCAGGGCTGGAAACACCATATATTTT
TRBJ2-3	TRBD2	TRBV5-4	-	CASSSSGGTNTQYF	TGTGCCAGCAGCTCCTCTGGGGGGACTAATACGCAGTATTTT
TRBJ2-5	-	TRBV29-1	-	CSVRDLETQYF	TGCAGCGTCAGGGATTTGGAGACCCAGTACTTC
TRBJ2-5	-	TRBV5-1	-	CASSLGGKETQYF	TGCGCCAGCAGCTTGGGAGGAAAAGAGACCCAGTACTTC
TRBJ1-3	TRBD1	TRBV5-4	-	CASSLRQGAFNTIYF	TGTGCCAGCAGCTTGCGACAGGGGGCATTTAACACCATATATTTT
TRBJ2-3	TRBD2	TRBV4-1	once	CASSQEVAGGGTDTQYF	TGCGCCAGCAGCCAAGAGGTAGCGGGAGGGGGGACAGATACGCAGTATTTT